Following are 18 T cell receptor beta chains from one sample sequenced in a study of OX40 agonist ivuxolimab in advanced cancers. TCRdb's table, derived via immunoSEQ multiplex PCR, lists solely in-frame clones and lacks some. The table shows over 65,000 clones, with approximately 91% occurring only once. The sequences come from CD4+ or CD8+ T cells sorted from blood, collected in a trial of the OX40 agonist ivuxolimab. The receptors were sampled from an adult with an advanced solid tumor such as melanoma, head and neck, liver or kidney cancer.

The V gene is TRBV29-1, the J gene TRBJ2-3; 11 bases align to TRBD2. The V and J ends lost 7 bases and 4 bases, in that order; junction bases with no gene match: 13. The CDR3 contains 16 residues. CDR1 is SQVTM and CDR2 is ANQGSEA in the germline V gene. CDR3 DNA: TGCAGCGCTGGCGGGACTAGCGGCAAGTTGGCAGATACGCAGTATTTT. Its translation: CSAGGTSGKLADTQYF.

The V call is TRBV27, the J call TRBJ2-3; 10 bases agree with TRBD2. The V segment lost 6 bases and the J segment 1 base; nucleotides outside the gene matches: 4. Germline-derived CDR1 and CDR2 are MNHEY and SMNVEV (reference sequence). The CDR3 is made up of 15 amino acids. The CDR3 loop reads CASSRGLAGTDTQYF. CDR3 DNA sequence: TGTGCCAGCAGCCGCGGACTAGCGGGCACAGATACGCAGTATTTT.

Of note for this clone: Within the sample, other DNA sequences also encode this same CDR3. This chain connects TRBV18 to TRBJ2-5, with D unresolved. Trimming left V 2 bases short and J 5 bases short, with 3 bases between. The CDR3 length is 11 residues. CDR1 is KGHSH and CDR2 is LQKENI in the germline V gene. The CDR3 loop is CASSPGETQYF. DNA for the CDR3: TGTGCCAGCTCACCAGGGGAGACCCAGTACTTC.

This chain uses TRBV28 with TRBJ2-3; 8 nucleotides agree with TRBD2. With 3 bases clipped from V and 6 bases from J, the junction kept 5 bases outside the gene matches. CDR1 and CDR2 from the germline V gene are MDHEN and SYDVKM. This CDR3 contains 14 residues. This chain's CDR3 is CASSFPSGSDTQYF. The CDR3, as DNA: TGTGCCAGCAGTTTCCCCAGCGGGAGCGATACGCAGTATTTT.

The rearrangement joins TRBV15 to TRBJ2-2, with D perhaps matching TRBD1 (5 bases). This CDR3 region has 15 residues. V shed 0 bases and J shed 5 bases, with 10 bases lying between them. Germline-derived CDR1 and CDR2 are LNHNV and YYDKDF (reference sequence). CDR3 sequence reads: CATSRDQGMTGELFF. As DNA, the CDR3 is TGTGCCACCAGCAGAGATCAGGGTATGACCGGGGAGCTGTTTTTT.

J is TRBJ1-2 and V is TRBV28; TRBD1 agrees at 10 bases. The CDR3 is made up of 16 amino acids. J was trimmed by 6 bases and V by 10 bases; bases with no gene match: 17. The germline V gene has CDR1 MDHEN and CDR2 SYDVKM. CDR3 sequence reads: CATKESGTGEGDGYTF. The DNA of the CDR3 is TGTGCCACCAAGGAATCCGGGACAGGGGAGGGGGATGGCTACACCTTC.

The V call is TRBV7-2, the J call TRBJ1-5; possible D gene TRBD1, 6 bases. Germline V CDR1 and CDR2: SGHTA, FQGNSA. Trimming pared 3 bases from V and 4 bases from J, leaving 10 bases between. The length of the CDR3 is 14 residues. CDR3 DNA: TGTGCCAGCAGCTTTGGGACACTAAATCAGCCCCAGCATTTT. Amino acid sequence: CASSFGTLNQPQHF.

Points on this clone: The same CDR3 arises from other DNA sequences in this sample as well. CDR3 loop: CASSSSSYEQYF. The CDR3, as DNA: TGCGCCAGCAGCTCTAGCTCCTACGAGCAGTACTTC. This chain joins TRBV5-1 and TRBJ2-7, with D unclear. This CDR3 is built from 12 residues. V was pared by 3 bases and J by 0 bases, with 4 bases between. Germline CDR1 reads SGHRS; CDR2 reads YFSETQ.

This chain uses TRBV19 with TRBJ2-6; maybe TRBD1 (5 bases). The length of the CDR3 is 19 residues. V lost 5 bases to trimming and J lost 0 bases, with 20 bases between them. Germline V gene lookup returns CDR1 LNHDA and CDR2 SQIVND (reference sequence). The CDR3 nucleotides read TGTGCCAGTAGTGGGGCAGGAGCTCCACAAGACTCTGGGGCCAACGTCCTGACTTTC. It translates to CASSGAGAPQDSGANVLTF.

This rearrangement joins TRBV7-2 to TRBJ2-5; 9 positions match TRBD2. TRBJ2-7 matches the DNA end more closely, so the J call is doubtful. The CDR3 consists of 17 residues. The V gene's germline CDR1 is SGHTA and CDR2 FQGNSA. The CDR3 DNA reads as TGTGCCAGCAGCCTCACCGGAGCGGGAGGTAGTAGATACGAGCAGTACTTC. It codes for CASSLTGAGGSRYEQYF.

This chain joins TRBV6-1 and TRBJ1-1; D is undetermined. The CDR3 totals 12 residues. The germline V and J ends were trimmed by 5 bases and 4 bases, with 8 bases remaining between them. CDR1 and CDR2 from the germline V gene are MNHNS and SASEGT. The CDR3 coding sequence is TGTGCCAGCAGTATCGTTGGCACTGAAGCTTTCTTT. Protein sequence: CASSIVGTEAFF.

V usage is TRBV11-3 and J usage is TRBJ2-7; the D is unclear. The V gene lost 1 base and the J gene lost 4 bases, with 5 bases spanning the gap. The CDR3 contains 12 residues. The germline gives CDR1 SGHNT, CDR2 YENEEA. CDR3 protein: CASSLVVYEQYF. The CDR3 bases are TGTGCCAGCAGCTTAGTCGTGTACGAGCAGTACTTC. Using reference TRBV11-3 and TRBJ2-7 for the parts outside the CDR3, the full variable domain is EAGVVQSPRYKIIEKKQPVAFWCNPISGHNTLYWYLQNLGQGPELLIRYENEEAVDDSQLPKDRFSAERLKGVDSTLKIQPAELGDSAVYLCASSLVVYEQYFGPGTRLTVT.

The genes are TRBV19 and TRBJ1-5; D uncertain. Germline lookup yields CDR1 LNHDA and CDR2 SQIVND (reference sequence). The CDR3 runs 12 residues. Trimming took off 9 bases at V and 4 bases at J, with 10 bases between the two ends. Here the CDR3 reads CASSDTNQPQHF. CDR3 nucleotides: TGTGCCAGCAGCGACACAAATCAGCCCCAGCATTTT.

This clone turned up a few times. This chain connects TRBV28 to TRBJ2-7, with D unresolved. V was cut by 3 bases and J by 2 bases, with 8 bases left in between. The CDR3 covers 13 residues. Per the germline V gene, CDR1 is MDHEN and CDR2 is SYDVKM. CDR3 DNA: TGTGCCAGCAGTTTCCCATCGACCTACGAGCAGTACTTC. This gives the protein CASSFPSTYEQYF. The full variable domain, completed using reference TRBV28 and TRBJ2-7, is DVKVTQSSRYLVKRTGEKVFLECVQDMDHENMFWYRQDPGLGLRLIYFSYDVKMKEKGDIPEGYSVSREKKERFSLILESASTNQTSMYLCASSFPSTYEQYFGPGTRLTVT.

Only a few counts were recorded for this clone. Here the CDR3 DNA reads TGTGCCAGCAGTTTAATACAGCTGAACACTGAAGCTTTCTTT. Its protein is CASSLIQLNTEAFF. This sequence joins TRBV28 and TRBJ1-1; D is ambiguous. Trimming removed 2 bases at V and 0 bases at J, with 7 bases between. CDR1 and CDR2 from the germline V gene are MDHEN and SYDVKM. The CDR3 extends over 14 amino acids.

The chain links TRBV28 to TRBJ1-1; possibly TRBD1 for D (6 bases). Per germline, CDR1 MDHEN and CDR2 SYDVKM. This CDR3 region has 14 residues. Trimming took 5 bases from V and 5 from J, leaving 15 bases between them. The CDR3 loop reads CASSTSTGITEAFF. DNA for the CDR3: TGTGCCAGCAGTACTAGTACAGGGATAACTGAAGCTTTCTTT.

This chain links TRBV6-5 with TRBJ1-3; unclear D gene. CDR3 length: 14 amino acids. Looked up from germline, CDR1 is MNHEY and CDR2 is SVGAGI. V lost 7 bases to trimming and J lost 0 bases, with 10 bases between them. The CDR3 region is CASTSANSGNTIYF. The DNA for the CDR3 is TGTGCCAGCACCTCAGCCAACTCTGGAAACACCATATATTTT.

There are a few counts of this clone. This rearrangement joins TRBV7-9 to TRBJ2-7; tentative D call: TRBD2 (5 bases). V lost 1 base and J 3 bases, leaving 10 bases between the germline ends. Germline assignment: CDR1 SEHNR and CDR2 FQNEAQ (reference sequence). The CDR3 is 14 amino acids. CDR3 residues: CASSLGKTNYEQYF. The CDR3 DNA reads TGTGCCAGCAGCTTAGGGAAGACTAACTACGAGCAGTACTTC.